What follows are 24 T cell receptor beta chains derived from one specimen sequenced in a study of shared clonotypes between healthy human individuals. Naive CD8 isolation took CD45RO-negative cells positively selected for CCR7 and excluded terminally differentiated effector memory CD45RA+ cells. Here immunoSEQ multiplex PCR was the method, and the copy in TCRdb shows in-frame clones only, minus some. The sample comprises some 2,000,000 clones, roughly 94% of which are singletons, and approximately 1.2% rests with the top ten. The sequenced sample consisted of naive CD8+ T cells sorted from blood. The receptors stem from a man between 18 and 29 years old in good health.

With regard to this clone: Distinct nucleotide sequences in the sample also encode this CDR3. The chain recombines TRBV5-6 with TRBJ2-7, with 8 nucleotides matching TRBD2. Trimming removed 5 bases from V and 0 bases from J; junction bases left unmatched: 4. The germline gives CDR1 SGHDT, CDR2 YYEEEE. This CDR3 has 14 amino acids. The DNA of the CDR3 is TGTGCCAGCAGTCTTAGCGGGGCCTCCTACGAGCAGTACTTC. Translated, it gives CASSLSGASYEQYF.

J is TRBJ2-7 and V is TRBV4-1, with TRBD1 matching over 7 bases. V lost 1 base, J lost 1 base, and 7 bases stayed unmatched. The V gene's germline CDR1 is MGHRA and CDR2 YSYEKL. There are 16 residues in the CDR3. CDR3: CASSQGSTGPSYEQYF. CDR3 DNA sequence: TGCGCCAGCAGCCAAGGTTCGACAGGGCCTTCCTACGAGCAGTACTTC.

J is TRBJ1-2 and V is TRBV12-5, with TRBD1 as a possible D gene (5 bases). Trimming took off 4 bases at V and 8 bases at J, with 23 bases between the two ends. Germline-derived CDR1 and CDR2 are LGHNT and FRNRAP. The CDR3 is 16 amino acids. Here the CDR3 reads CASGSTLAGPREGYTF. In DNA form, the CDR3 reads TGTGCTAGTGGTTCTACTCTAGCGGGGCCCAGGGAGGGCTACACCTTC.

V gene TRBV4-1 combines with J gene TRBJ1-5; the match to TRBD1 covers 11 bases. Per germline, CDR1 MGHRA and CDR2 YSYEKL. The CDR3 covers 15 residues. Trimming took 4 bases from V and 5 from J; bases not matched to a gene: 4. As DNA, the CDR3 is TGCGCCAGCAGCCCCGGACAGGGGGCGGATCAGCCCCAGCATTTT. Residues: CASSPGQGADQPQHF.

The count of this clone is one. This chain connects TRBV4-1 to TRBJ1-6; D may be TRBD1 (5 bases). This CDR3 comprises 13 residues. Germline CDR1 is MGHRA and CDR2 is YSYEKL. V was shortened by 3 bases and J by 8 bases, with 8 bases between the two germline ends. The CDR3 loop is CASSHIGDSPLHF. The CDR3 region has the DNA TGCGCCAGCAGCCACATAGGGGATTCACCCCTCCACTTT.

The V call is TRBV6-1, the J call TRBJ2-6; 7 bases match TRBD2. The junction had 2 bases not matched to a gene; V was cut back by 3 bases and J by 0 bases. The CDR3 is 16 residues long. CDR1 MNHNS and CDR2 SASEGT come from the germline V gene. CDR3 loop: CASSEGGASGANVLTF. The DNA for the CDR3 is TGTGCCAGCAGTGAGGGAGGGGCCTCTGGGGCCAACGTCCTGACTTTC.

The chain employs TRBV4-3 and TRBJ1-1; D ambiguous. V was trimmed by 3 bases and J by 3 bases, leaving 11 bases between them. From germline, CDR1 is LGHNA and CDR2 YSLEER. This CDR3 is built from 14 residues. The DNA of the CDR3 is TGCGCCAGCAGCCATGGAGGGCGGGACACTGAAGCTTTCTTT. Protein: CASSHGGRDTEAFF.

The chain combines TRBV4-1 with TRBJ2-7; unclear D gene. The CDR3 has 16 residues. The V gene's germline CDR1 is MGHRA and CDR2 YSYEKL. Trimming removed 4 bases at V and 0 bases at J, with 16 bases between. CDR3 DNA: TGCGCCAGCAGCCCCCAACGACTGTCCAGCTCCTACGAGCAGTACTTC. This encodes CASSPQRLSSSYEQYF.

V usage is TRBV30 and J usage is TRBJ2-1; TRBD2 matches at 8 bases. The ends lost 0 bases at V and 9 bases at J; junction bases unmatched: 7. Germline CDR1 GTSNPN, CDR2 SVGIG (reference sequence). This CDR3 has 14 amino acids. The CDR3 DNA sequence: TGTGCCTGGAGTGTGTACGGGGGGGCCTTTGAGCAGTTCTTC. Its translation is CAWSVYGGAFEQFF.

The CDR3 bases are TGTGCCAGCAGTTTAAACAGGGGATTGAACACTGAAGCTTTCTTT. It yields the protein CASSLNRGLNTEAFF. V is TRBV28 and J is TRBJ1-1, with 7 bases that match TRBD1. CDR1 and CDR2 (germline): MDHEN, SYDVKM. After removal of 2 bases from V and 0 bases from J, the junction contained 3 bases not matched to a gene. The CDR3 has 15 residues.

The chain combines TRBV23-1 with TRBJ2-7; tentative D call: TRBD2 (5 bases). TRBV23-1 is classed as an ORF, of uncertain function. CDR3 length equals 14 residues. V shed 9 bases and J shed 0 bases, with 15 bases lying between them. The CDR3 protein is CASRKGDTSYEQYF. As DNA, the CDR3 is TGCGCCAGTCGGAAGGGAGATACCTCCTACGAGCAGTACTTC.

About this clone: The sample carries other DNA sequences with the same CDR3. The V gene is TRBV27, the J gene TRBJ2-1, with D maybe TRBD2 (5 bases). There are 13 residues in the CDR3. The germline CDR1 and CDR2 sequences are MNHEY and SMNVEV (reference sequence). V lost 5 bases, J lost 3 bases, and 8 bases lay in between. The CDR3 bases are TGTGCCAGCAGTCCGGACTTCTACAATGAGCAGTTCTTC. Translation: CASSPDFYNEQFF.

This chain links TRBV4-3 with TRBJ2-1; D possibly uses TRBD1 or TRBD2 (5 bases each). The CDR3 sequence is 17 residues long. CDR1 LGHNA and CDR2 YSLEER come from the germline V gene. V lost 0 bases, J lost 2 bases, and 14 bases lay in between. The CDR3 spells CASSQDRVGTAYNEQFF. The CDR3 nucleotides are TGCGCCAGCAGCCAAGATAGGGTAGGGACCGCCTACAATGAGCAGTTCTTC.

The chain joins TRBV11-2 to TRBJ1-1; D is uncertain. The CDR3 sequence is 13 residues long. V was clipped by 6 bases and J by 1 base, with 9 bases between them. From germline, CDR1 is SGHAT and CDR2 FQNNGV. Written as DNA, the CDR3 is TGTGCCAGCAGACAGACCGGGAACACTGAAGCTTTCTTT. Protein product: CASRQTGNTEAFF.

This rearrangement joins TRBV21-1 to TRBJ2-5; the table's D call TRBD1 went unverified against the DNA. TRBV21-1 is noted as a pseudogene. CDR3 length: 17 amino acids. The chain's CDR3 is CASSKWLSGTGQETQYF. For the CDR3, the DNA is TGTGCCAGCAGCAAATGGCTGTCGGGTACAGGCCAAGAGACCCAGTACTTC.

The chain links TRBV11-2 to TRBJ1-3; D call uncertain. Germline CDR1 SGHAT, CDR2 FQNNGV. This CDR3 contains 15 residues. Between the trimmed V and J ends, which lost 0 bases and 4 bases, there was a span of 10 bases. The CDR3 reads CASSLDRGPGNTIYF. The CDR3 DNA reads as TGTGCCAGCAGCTTAGACCGAGGGCCCGGAAACACCATATATTTT. Full variable domain (rest looked up from reference TRBV11-2 and TRBJ1-3): EAGVAQSPRYKIIEKRQSVAFWCNPISGHATLYWYQQILGQGPKLLIQFQNNGVVDDSQLPKDRFSAERLKGVDSTLKIQPAKLEDSAVYLCASSLDRGPGNTIYFGEGSWLTVV.

This sequence joins TRBV30 and TRBJ2-7; D not certain. CDR3 size: 13 residues. Trimming cost V 4 bases and J 0 bases, with 10 bases left between them. Germline loops: CDR1 GTSNPN, CDR2 SVGIG (reference sequence). The CDR3 DNA reads as TGTGCCTGGATGACCGATAGCTCCTACGAGCAGTACTTC. This gives the protein CAWMTDSSYEQYF.

The chain combines TRBV7-9 with TRBJ1-2, with 7 bases lining up with TRBD1. V lost 3 bases to trimming and J lost 5 bases; unmatched junction nucleotides: 9. In germline, CDR1 is SEHNR, CDR2 FQNEAQ (reference sequence). The CDR3 consists of 15 residues. As DNA, the CDR3 is TGTGCCAGCAGCTTTGGGGCAGGGGGTGATTATGGCTACACCTTC. This translates into CASSFGAGGDYGYTF.

In regard to this clone: The identical CDR3 is also encoded by other nucleotide sequences in the sample. The rearrangement uses TRBV9 and TRBJ2-7; TRBD1 agrees at 7 bases. The CDR3 totals 14 residues. Germline loops: CDR1 SGDLS, CDR2 YYNGEE. V lost 0 bases and J lost 3; bases outside the gene matches: 3. The CDR3 reads CASSVEGDSYEQYF. The CDR3 region has the DNA TGTGCCAGCAGCGTAGAAGGGGACAGCTACGAGCAGTACTTC.

The chain uses TRBV4-1 and TRBJ1-2; D ambiguous. CDR3 length: 13 amino acids. Germline V gene lookup returns CDR1 MGHRA and CDR2 YSYEKL. Trimming removed 0 bases from V and 10 bases from J, with 12 bases in between. The DNA of the CDR3 is TGCGCCAGCAGCCAAGAAAAGCGGCACCCCTACACCTTC. Protein sequence: CASSQEKRHPYTF.

The rearrangement uses TRBV19 and TRBJ2-7; TRBD1 matches 8 bases. The CDR3 sequence is 13 residues long. Trimming cost V 3 bases and J 5 bases; bases outside gene matches: 3. Germline CDR1 and CDR2: LNHDA and SQIVND (reference sequence). The CDR3, as DNA: TGTGCCAGTAGTATGTCAGGGGGCGACGAGCAGTACTTC. Translated, it gives CASSMSGGDEQYF.

This rearrangement joins TRBV4-3 to TRBJ2-5, with a possible D match to TRBD1 (7 bases). The CDR3 is 15 residues long. Trimming took off 0 bases at V and 3 bases at J, with 11 bases between the two ends. Germline V gene data show CDR1 as LGHNA and CDR2 as YSLEER. CDR3 in DNA: TGCGCCAGCAGCCAAGATCGGGGGACAGAAGAGACCCAGTACTTC. It yields the protein CASSQDRGTEETQYF.

As for this clone: Other DNA sequences from this sample encode an identical CDR3 as well. The V call is TRBV6-5, the J call TRBJ2-7; the D gene is possibly TRBD1 (6 bases). V dropped 0 bases and J dropped 4 bases, with 7 bases sitting between them. The CDR3 totals 13 residues. Germline lookup yields CDR1 MNHEY and CDR2 SVGAGI. DNA of the CDR3: TGTGCCAGCAGTTACTCACAGGGTTACGAGCAGTACTTC. This encodes CASSYSQGYEQYF.

This chain connects TRBV6-5 to TRBJ2-7, with 7 bases fitting TRBD2. J gave up 3 bases and V 6 bases, and 5 bases lay outside the gene matches. This CDR3 comprises 13 residues. Germline V gene sequence: CDR1 MNHEY, CDR2 SVGAGI. CDR3 region: CASRGLGLYEQYF. Written as DNA, the CDR3 is TGTGCCAGCAGAGGACTAGGACTCTACGAGCAGTACTTC.